This entry describes one TCR beta chain. While infection was still active, Seattle patients were enrolled and then followed longitudinally. This CDR3 is 14 amino acids long. Germline CDR1 reads MNHEY; CDR2 reads SVGAGI. V was trimmed by 8 bases and J by 4 bases, leaving 15 bases between them. The source of the sample is a study of blood T cell repertoires in COVID-19. As originally analysed: Amplification from reference gene primers served as the basis for estimated nucleated cell counts. Produced via immunoSEQ multiplex PCR; TCRdb's table is partial and in-frame only. V and J calls and clone size are copied from that table; D and trimming were computed from the DNA. This table has roughly 220,000 clones, around 83% appearing once.

This TCR was recovered from an elderly woman with COVID-19, enrolled during active disease. This chain joins TRBV6-5 and TRBJ1-5; D unresolved. The sequencing input was peripheral blood. The CDR3 sequence is CASWEGRANQPQHF. As DNA, the CDR3 is TGTGCCAGCTGGGAGGGAAGGGCGAATCAGCCCCAGCATTTT.